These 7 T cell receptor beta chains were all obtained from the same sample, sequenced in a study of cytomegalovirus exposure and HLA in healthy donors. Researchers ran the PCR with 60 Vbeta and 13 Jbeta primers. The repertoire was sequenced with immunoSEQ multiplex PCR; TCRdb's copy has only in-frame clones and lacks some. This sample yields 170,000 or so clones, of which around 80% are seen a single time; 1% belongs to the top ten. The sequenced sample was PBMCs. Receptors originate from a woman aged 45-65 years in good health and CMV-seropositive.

Here the CDR3 reads CASSSMASGRTYEQYF. As DNA, the CDR3 is TGTGCCAGCAGTTCCATGGCTAGCGGGCGTACCTACGAGCAGTACTTC. This chain links TRBV27 with TRBJ2-7; 8 nucleotides agree with TRBD2. The CDR3 loop spans 16 amino acids. Germline values: CDR1 MNHEY, CDR2 SMNVEV (reference sequence). The trim removed 4 bases at V and 2 bases at J, leaving 10 bases unmatched.

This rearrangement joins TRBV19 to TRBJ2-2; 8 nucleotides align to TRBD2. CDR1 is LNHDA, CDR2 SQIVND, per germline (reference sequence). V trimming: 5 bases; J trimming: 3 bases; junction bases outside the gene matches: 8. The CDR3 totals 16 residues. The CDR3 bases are TGTGCCAGTAGTCTTTCCGGGACTAGGGACACCGGGGAGCTGTTTTTT. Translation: CASSLSGTRDTGELFF.

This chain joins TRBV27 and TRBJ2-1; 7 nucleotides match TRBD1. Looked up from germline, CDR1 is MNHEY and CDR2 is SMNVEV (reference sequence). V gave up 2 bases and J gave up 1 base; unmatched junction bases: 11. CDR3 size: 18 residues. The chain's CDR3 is CASSLGTAPIDSYNEQFF. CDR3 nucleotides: TGTGCCAGCAGTTTAGGGACAGCTCCTATCGATTCCTACAATGAGCAGTTCTTC.

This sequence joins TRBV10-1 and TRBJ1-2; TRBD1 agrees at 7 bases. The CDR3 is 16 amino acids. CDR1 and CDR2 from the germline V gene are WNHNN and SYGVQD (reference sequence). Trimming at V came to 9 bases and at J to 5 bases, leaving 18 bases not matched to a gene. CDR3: CASQIQNRDRTYGYTF. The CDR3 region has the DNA TGCGCCAGTCAAATCCAAAACCGGGACAGAACATATGGCTACACCTTC.

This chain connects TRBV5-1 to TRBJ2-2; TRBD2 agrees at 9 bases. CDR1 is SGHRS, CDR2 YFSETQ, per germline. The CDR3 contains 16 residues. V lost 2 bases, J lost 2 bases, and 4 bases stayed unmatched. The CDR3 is CASSLKRGENTGELFF. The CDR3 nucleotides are TGCGCCAGCAGCTTAAAGCGGGGGGAAAACACCGGGGAGCTGTTTTTT.

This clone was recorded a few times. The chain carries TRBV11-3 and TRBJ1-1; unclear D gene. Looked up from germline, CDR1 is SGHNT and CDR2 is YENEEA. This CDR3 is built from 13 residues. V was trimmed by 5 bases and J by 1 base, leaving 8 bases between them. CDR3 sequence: CASSVTQNTEAFF. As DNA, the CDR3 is TGTGCCAGCAGCGTTACACAGAACACTGAAGCTTTCTTT. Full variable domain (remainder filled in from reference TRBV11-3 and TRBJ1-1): EAGVVQSPRYKIIEKKQPVAFWCNPISGHNTLYWYLQNLGQGPELLIRYENEEAVDDSQLPKDRFSAERLKGVDSTLKIQPAELGDSAVYLCASSVTQNTEAFFGQGTRLTVV.

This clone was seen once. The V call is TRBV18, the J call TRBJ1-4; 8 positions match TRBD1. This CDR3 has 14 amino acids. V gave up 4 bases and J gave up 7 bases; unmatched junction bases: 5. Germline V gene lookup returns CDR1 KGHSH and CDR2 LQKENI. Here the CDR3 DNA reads TGTGCCAGCTCACTGGACAGGGTTGGTGAAAAACTGTTTTTT. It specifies CASSLDRVGEKLFF.